Below, 8 T cell receptor beta chains from the same sample are listed, as sequenced in a study of blood T cells in healthy people across ages. A second PCR of about 6 to 11 cycles used a sample-barcoded 5' primer and a J-beta primer mix. TCRdb independently ran MiXCR on the 5' RACE reads; one entry per CDR3 protein. The table shows about 640,000 distinct CDR3 sequences, with approximately 30% occurring only once. Input material: blood. The receptor set was obtained from an elderly woman in good health.

V and J are TRBV19 and TRBJ1-1; D may be TRBD1 (5 bases). The germline V gene has CDR1 LNHDA and CDR2 SQIVND (reference sequence). Trimming shortened V by 8 bases and J by 4 bases, and 20 bases separated the two germline ends. This CDR3 spans 15 amino acids. DNA of the CDR3: TGTGCCAGTCAACCTAGGACCGGGACTTTCACTGAAGCTTTCTTT. It encodes CASQPRTGTFTEAFF.

There are many counts of this clonotype. The gene calls are TRBV9 and TRBJ2-3, with D perhaps matching TRBD2 (5 bases). Trimming removed 0 bases from V and 0 bases from J, with 11 bases in between. Germline V gives CDR1 SGDLS, CDR2 YYNGEE. The CDR3 covers 16 residues. The CDR3 loop is CASSVEGGRSTDTQYF. In nucleotides, the CDR3 is TGTGCCAGCAGCGTAGAAGGAGGTCGGAGCACAGATACGCAGTATTTT.

This chain joins TRBV6-2 or TRBV6-3 and TRBJ1-1; 9 bases line up with TRBD1. CDR1 MNHEY and CDR2 SVGEGT come from the germline V gene. The CDR3 totals 16 residues. After removal of 6 bases from V and 6 bases from J, the junction contained 14 bases not matched to a gene. CDR3 region: CASRTNTGGFVPEAFF. CDR3 in DNA: TGTGCCAGCAGGACGAATACAGGGGGCTTTGTCCCTGAAGCTTTCTTT.

A word on this clonotype: Possible read error: a much larger clone is one base away. The chain links TRBV5-1 to TRBJ2-3, with unresolved D. CDR1 is SGHRS, CDR2 YFSETQ, per germline. The CDR3 loop spans 17 amino acids. The CDR3 sequence is CANSPRTSLAYTDTQYF. DNA for the CDR3: TGCGCCAACAGCCCTAGGACCTCGCTGGCGTACACAGATACGCAGTATTTT.

This clonotype was detected many times. The chain joins TRBV5-1 to TRBJ2-2; D is undetermined. Trimming took off 7 bases at V and 1 base at J, with 8 bases between the two ends. The CDR3 totals 13 residues. CDR1 is SGHRS and CDR2 is YFSETQ in the germline V gene. The chain's CDR3 is CASAWGNTGELFF. The CDR3 region has the DNA TGCGCCAGCGCATGGGGGAACACCGGGGAGCTGTTTTTT.

This chain links TRBV20-1 with TRBJ1-6, with no clear D. V lost 1 base to trimming and J lost 7 bases, with 11 bases between them. Per the germline V gene, CDR1 is DFQATT and CDR2 is SNEGSKA (reference sequence). The CDR3 sequence is 14 residues long. The CDR3: CSARAPGVNSPLHF. CDR3 coding DNA: TGCAGTGCTAGAGCTCCCGGGGTGAATTCACCCCTCCACTTT.

This clonotype appeared many times. The CDR3, as DNA: TGTGCCATCAGTGCTGTCGGACAGTCGCATGGCTACACCTTC. The encoded protein is CAISAVGQSHGYTF. This chain links TRBV10-3 with TRBJ1-2; the D gene is possibly TRBD1 (6 bases). This CDR3 contains 14 residues. Germline V gene sequence: CDR1 ENHRY, CDR2 SYGVKD. Trimming cost V 4 bases and J 6 bases, with 15 bases left between them.

The sample holds many counts of this clonotype. The chain recombines TRBV20-1 with TRBJ2-5; tentatively, D is TRBD2 (6 bases). There are 13 residues in the CDR3. CDR1 and CDR2 (germline): DFQATT, SNEGSKA (reference sequence). Trimming shortened V by 3 bases and J by 1 base, and 9 bases separated the two germline ends. This CDR3 is CSASGGAQETQYF. Written as DNA, the CDR3 is TGCAGTGCTAGCGGGGGAGCCCAAGAGACCCAGTACTTC.